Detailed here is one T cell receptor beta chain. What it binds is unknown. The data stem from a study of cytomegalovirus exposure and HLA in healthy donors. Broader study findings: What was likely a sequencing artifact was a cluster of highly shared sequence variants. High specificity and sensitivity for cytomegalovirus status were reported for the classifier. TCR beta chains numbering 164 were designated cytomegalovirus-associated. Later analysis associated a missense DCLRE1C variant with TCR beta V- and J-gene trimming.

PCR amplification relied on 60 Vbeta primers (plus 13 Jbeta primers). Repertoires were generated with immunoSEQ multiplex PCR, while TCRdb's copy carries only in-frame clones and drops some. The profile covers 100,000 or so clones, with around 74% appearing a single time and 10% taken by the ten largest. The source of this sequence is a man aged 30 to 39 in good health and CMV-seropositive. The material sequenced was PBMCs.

The DNA for the CDR3 is TGCGCCAGCAGCCCGCCAGCGGGGTACAATGAGCAGTTCTTC. It codes for CASSPPAGYNEQFF. The gene calls are TRBV5-1 and TRBJ2-1; 7 bases are a match to TRBD2. CDR1 is SGHRS and CDR2 is YFSETQ in the germline V gene. There are 14 residues in the CDR3. With 4 bases clipped from V and 4 bases from J, the junction kept 5 bases outside the gene matches.